This T cell receptor (beta chain) is drawn from a study of blood T cell repertoires in COVID-19. Study in general: COVID-19 samples, acute and convalescent, were from the United States, Italy and Spain.

From germline, CDR1 is SGHRS and CDR2 YFSETQ. CDR3 size: 15 residues. After removal of 4 bases from V and 4 bases from J, the junction contained 6 bases not matched to a gene. Method: immunoSEQ multiplex PCR; TCRdb's copy keeps in-frame clones and lacks some. The sample lists 250,000 or so clones; 80% to 90% were seen once. The TCR sequence derives from a man aged 35-49 years who had recovered from COVID-19. The sample taken for sequencing was peripheral blood. The chain has TRBV5-1 and TRBJ2-3; 10 nucleotides match TRBD2. CDR3 region: CASSVSGGAPDTQYF. In nucleotides, the CDR3 is TGCGCCAGCAGCGTAAGCGGGGGGGCCCCAGATACGCAGTATTTT.